This is a list of T cell receptor beta chains from one sample in a study of shared clonotypes between healthy human individuals. The repertoire was sequenced with immunoSEQ multiplex PCR; TCRdb's copy has only in-frame clones and lacks some. The sample consists of about 480,000 clones, 75% to 80% of them appearing once. The sample taken for sequencing was PBMCs. These receptors originate from a woman in her forties in good health. Some clones in this sample may be carry-over from other donors' samples. Each CDR3 is given without its conserved first and last residue.

V gene,CDR3 protein
TRBV2,ASNPRTGGSYEQY
TRBV2,ASRLEQIQTYGYT
TRBV23-1,ASTRDREDNEQF
TRBV27,ASRGSGRSYEQY
TRBV11-2,ASSLVGDSTWNEQF
TRBV7-3,ASSFTGLDTQY
TRBV19,ASSPGLHSYEQY
TRBV6-5,ASTSLAGRSPLH
TRBV19,ASSIQGTGSTDTQY
TRBV5-6,ASSGQGQGDIQY
TRBV30,AWSSPSSGAYNEQF
TRBV18,ASSPRGTGELF
TRBV18,ASSPDREQY
TRBV28,ASSLQGMNTEAF
TRBV9,ASSVDPSHGTEQF
TRBV7-3,ASSLASGSGNEQF
TRBV7-7,ASSLGLERGTDTQY
TRBV10-3,AISDRGTDGYT
TRBV4-3,ASSQDSFTSSYNEQF
TRBV9,ASSVDGYSNQPQH
TRBV6-6,ASSYADAAQPQH
TRBV5-6,ASSFWVAKNIQY
TRBV19,ASSPGLALLTDTQY
TRBV7-6,ASSLAGAKPQETQY
TRBV7-2,ASSPQQGREQF
TRBV28,ASTPMTGEQY
TRBV29-1,SVEDTDHNEQF
TRBV6-5,ASSYGLADTDTQY
TRBV5-1,ASSLALGSGANVLT
TRBV27,ASSKSTGNDEQF
TRBV9,ASSVRGGSYNEQF
TRBV10-1,ASSERGTLPAELF
TRBV6-1,ASRRQEVKTQY
TRBV2,ASNRQGADTQY
TRBV25-1,ASSVGQGNQPQH
TRBV19,ASNWGSRQPQH
TRBV9,ASSVDEGETQY
TRBV11-2,ASSPGERYGYT
TRBV9,ASSARQASNEQY
TRBV2,ASSEGAGAPDTQY
TRBV5-4,ASSPKRRDTEAF
TRBV27,ASSFITTKETQY
TRBV28,ASSLQGLKTGELF
TRBV7-2,ASSLETPRSSYNEQF
TRBV25-1,ASSEYRLAGGNEQF
TRBV7-3,ASSTPGKDEQF
TRBV4-2,ASSQGTGGLNQETQY